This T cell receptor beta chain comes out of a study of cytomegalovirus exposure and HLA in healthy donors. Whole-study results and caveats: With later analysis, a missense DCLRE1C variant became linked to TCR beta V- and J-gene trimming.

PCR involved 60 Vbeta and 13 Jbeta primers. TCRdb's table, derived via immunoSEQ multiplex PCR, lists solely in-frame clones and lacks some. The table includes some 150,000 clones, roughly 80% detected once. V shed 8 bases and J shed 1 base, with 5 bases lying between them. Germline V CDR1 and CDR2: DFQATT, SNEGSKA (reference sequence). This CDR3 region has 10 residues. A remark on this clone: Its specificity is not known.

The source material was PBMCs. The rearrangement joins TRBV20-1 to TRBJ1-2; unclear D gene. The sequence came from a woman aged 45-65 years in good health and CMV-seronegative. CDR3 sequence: CSPFNYGYTF. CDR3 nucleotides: TGCAGTCCTTTTAACTATGGCTACACCTTC.